This TCR beta chain was identified in a study of OX40 agonist ivuxolimab in advanced cancers. The CDR3 is 15 amino acids. CDR1 is LGHNA, CDR2 YSLEER, per germline. Trimming took off 0 bases at V and 5 bases at J, with 13 bases between the two ends. Data came from immunoSEQ multiplex PCR; TCRdb stores just in-frame clones and leaves some out. The sample shows more than 55,000 clones, 80% to 95% of them seen only once. The chain combines TRBV4-3 with TRBJ2-5; D uncertain. The material was CD4+ or CD8+ T cells sorted from blood, obtained in a trial of the OX40 agonist ivuxolimab. The clonotype originates from an adult with an advanced solid tumor such as melanoma, head and neck, liver or kidney cancer. The CDR3 nucleotides are TGCGCCAGCAGCCAAGATAACAGACCTGTGGAGACCCAGTACTTC. It translates to CASSQDNRPVETQYF.